This T cell receptor beta chain was recovered during a study of shared clonotypes between healthy human individuals (dated by TCRdb to the early 2020s). A note on the overall study: The cohort comprised a couple of women and a few men aged 18 to 49 years. For each donor, CD4 naive and CD4 memory were each run on three plates, CD8 naive on two plates, and CD8 memory on one plate. To estimate repertoire size and how much clonotypes are shared between individuals, the study performed deep sequencing of blood TCR repertoires from roughly five healthy adults. To increase sequencing depth and limit assay-specific biases, different laboratories used diverse techniques to prepare libraries and sequence TCR repertoires. Each donor's leukapheresis produced roughly between roughly 0.9 and 9 billion PBMCs. Here is what the overall study found, with its caveats: Naive subsets generally had larger estimated clonotype richness than memory subsets. Pairwise subsampling indicated that sequencing depth was expected to affect the degree of clonotype sharing among donors. Higher generation probabilities were observed for clonotypes shared by all four sorted-subset donors than for non-shared clonotypes. Because the study included only a small number of donors, the genetic and exposure-history diversity represented was limited. Even with the large sequencing depth, rarefaction of the sorted-subset datasets indicated that sequencing was incomplete. Sampling was limited to blood, and TCR repertoires in tissue likely differ from TCR repertoires in blood. Sharing across several donors was observed for about 5% of naive CD4, under 4% of naive CD8, 2% to 2.5% of memory CD4, and roughly 0.4% of memory CD8 clonotypes.

Healthy HIV-negative adults with no recently reported acute infections or vaccinations were included as donors. Every donor was a Caucasian adult living in Nashville, Tennessee, USA. CD4+ T cells were enriched through magnetic negative selection, after which naive cells were positively selected on CD45RA and the remaining negative fraction served as the memory subset. After blood collection by leukapheresis, PBMCs were isolated using Ficoll-Histopaque density gradient centrifugation and then cryopreserved in the vapor phase of liquid nitrogen. Purity and quantity of every magnetically sorted T cell population were checked by analytical flow cytometry. Genomic DNA was isolated from each sorted fraction and quantified by UV absorbance on a Nanodrop 2000c. About this clone itself: Its antigen is currently not known. Base qualities are not recorded, but no much larger clone differs from it by a single base.

TCR CDR3 regions were amplified from genomic DNA by multiplex PCR using the deep immunoSEQ assay. Extracted genomic DNA from each cell subset was distributed evenly across all wells of several immunoSEQ 96-well plates, and each plate was treated as a replicate. For sorted subsets, roughly 0.2 ug genomic DNA, equal to tens of thousands of T cell genomes, was loaded into each replicate PCR. Purified libraries were quantified with a Qubit 3.0 fluorometer, sized on a Bioanalyzer 2100, and re-quantified with the KAPA Library Quantification kit. A separate single-read 150-cycle Illumina NextSeq 550 flow cell was used to sequence each immunoSEQ 96-well plate. The original pipeline was this. The immunoSEQ output contained only junctional sequences without quality scores, so filtering could not match that applied to full-length reads. Sequences were annotated with PyIR, a Python wrapper for IgBLAST v1.9, and V/J genes and CDR3 were assigned using IMGT germline references. Reads with weak V/J assignments (E-value above 1e-6), missing CDR3, stop codons, out-of-frame junctions, or ambiguous translated residues were removed. V3J clonotypes were defined by identical inferred V gene, J gene, and CDR3 amino acid sequence. To compute the percentage overlap between repertoires, the number of shared unique clonotypes was divided by the size of the smaller repertoire. RTK rarefaction, the Chao1 estimator, and Recon v2.1 estimates of unobserved clonotypes were used to assess repertoire richness. Generation probabilities for all TCRbeta clonotypes obtained by the gDNA method from several donors were computed using OLGA. TCRdb obtained this table from immuneACCESS and retained in-frame rearrangements with V and J assigned. These tables miss some clones; where compared with another copy, unresolved V genes account for less than half of the shortfall, and the remainder is unexplained. V, J and clone size were drawn from that table, and D and trimming were deduced from the DNA. Across this sample there are around 1.4 million clones, with approximately 98.5% seen only once. The ten largest clones add up to 0.36% of the sample.

The CDR3 goes from the cysteine to the phenylalanine over 15 residues. CDR3 DNA only is kept here, 45 bases in frame from base 1. Trimming takes 10 bases off V and 3 bases off J; junction bases not matched to a gene: 11. Per the germline V gene (reference sequence), LNHDA is the CDR1 and SQIVND is the CDR2. This receptor chain uses TRBV19 and TRBJ1-5, with 8 bases aligning to TRBD1. Sequencing was done on a sample of naive CD4+ T cells sorted from blood. The cell subset or site tag for this specimen amounts to: CD45RA+ positively selected. The clonotype comes from a young man in good health. CDR3 protein: CATRPDRGANQPQHF. Read as DNA, the sequence is TGTGCCACCCGACCTGACAGGGGCGCCAATCAGCCCCAGCATTTT.